Listed below are T cell receptor beta chains from one sample, sequenced in a study of T-cell reconstitution after alpha-beta-depleted transplantation in children. TCRdb used MiXCR to reprocess the PCR reads, holding one entry per CDR3 protein. This repertoire shows more than 550,000 distinct CDR3 sequences, roughly a tenth found once; its top ten account for about 4.2%. Specimen: PBMCs from the stem cell graft donor, collected from the stem cell graft. These receptors were collected from a human donor who donated a stem cell graft to a child with acute myeloid leukemia. CDR3s include the opening cysteine and the closing phenylalanine or tryptophan. D genes are given only for firm matches. Size is stated for part of the rows, as once, few or many counts, or as a class when the clone is expanded.

d_call | clone_size | j_call | v_call | cdr3_aa | cdr3_nt
- | many | TRBJ2-1 | TRBV7-2 | CASSFLGGPSYNEQFF | TGTGCCAGCAGCTTTCTCGGGGGGCCATCCTACAATGAGCAGTTCTTC
TRBD2 | once | TRBJ2-1 | TRBV4-3 | CASSQVAGDEQFF | TGCGCCAGCAGCCAAGTAGCGGGGGATGAGCAGTTCTTC
- | - | TRBJ2-2 | TRBV5-1 | CASSYLGANTGELFF | TGCGCCAGCAGCTACCTTGGAGCGAACACCGGGGAGCTGTTTTTT
- | many | TRBJ2-5 | TRBV9 | CASSVGGKEETQYF | TGTGCCAGCAGCGTAGGGGGGAAGGAAGAGACCCAGTACTTC
- | few | TRBJ1-4 | TRBV7-2 | CASSSRGGRGENEKLFF | TGTGCCAGCAGCTCAAGGGGAGGACGGGGAGAAAATGAAAAACTGTTTTTT
- | - | TRBJ2-7 | TRBV7-9 | CASSMGLSSYEQYF | TGTGCCAGCAGTATGGGCCTGAGCTCCTACGAGCAGTACTTC
TRBD1 | few | TRBJ1-2 | TRBV20-1 | CSAFAGQGSYGYTF | TGCAGTGCTTTCGCGGGACAGGGTTCCTATGGCTACACCTTC
TRBD1 | few | TRBJ1-5 | TRBV28 | CASSLGQLYNQPQHF | TGTGCCAGCAGTCTGGGACAGCTCTATAATCAGCCCCAGCATTTT
- | few | TRBJ2-2 | TRBV7-9 | CASSLLGEYTGELFF | TGTGCCAGCAGCTTATTAGGGGAATACACCGGGGAGCTGTTTTTT
TRBD2 | - | TRBJ2-5 | TRBV7-8 | CASSSRLAGSVMLETQYF | TGTGCCAGCAGCTCCCGACTAGCGGGATCTGTGATGTTAGAGACCCAGTACTTC
- | - | TRBJ2-1 | TRBV5-1 | CASSLSEGVDEQFF | TGCGCCAGCAGCTTGTCGGAGGGTGTGGATGAGCAGTTCTTC
- | few | TRBJ2-3 | TRBV7-2 | CASSLARGQGTDTQYF | TGTGCCAGCAGCTTAGCGCGGGGGCAGGGCACAGATACGCAGTATTTT
TRBD2 | many | TRBJ2-2 | TRBV7-3 | CASSPGLAGNTGELFF | TGTGCCAGCAGCCCAGGACTAGCGGGGAACACCGGGGAGCTGTTTTTT
TRBD1 | - | TRBJ1-1 | TRBV29-1 | CSADQGAGTEAFF | TGCAGCGCCGACCAGGGGGCGGGCACTGAAGCTTTCTTT
- | - | TRBJ2-3 | TRBV12-3/TRBV12-4 | CASSFPLSTDTQYF | TGTGCCAGCAGTTTCCCTCTCAGCACAGATACGCAGTATTTT
TRBD2 | many | TRBJ2-3 | TRBV20-1 | CSARPLGGLAEVASTDTQYF | TGCAGTGCTAGACCCTTAGGTGGGCTAGCGGAAGTCGCTAGCACAGATACGCAGTATTTT
TRBD2 | - | TRBJ2-3 | TRBV28 | CASPQSGTPTDTQYF | TGTGCCAGCCCCCAAAGCGGGACTCCCACAGATACGCAGTATTTT
- | - | TRBJ2-1 | TRBV20-1 | CSARDSAQNYNEQLF | TGCAGTGCTAGAGATAGCGCACAGAATTACAATGAGCAGCTCTTC
TRBD2 | few | TRBJ2-1 | TRBV6-2/TRBV6-3 | CASSYSSTPGLAGPYNEQFF | TGTGCCAGCAGTTACTCATCCACACCGGGACTAGCGGGACCGTACAATGAGCAGTTCTTC
TRBD2 | many | TRBJ2-1 | TRBV20-1 | CSARVGSGSRSYNEQFF | TGCAGTGCTAGAGTCGGGAGCGGGAGCAGGTCCTACAATGAGCAGTTCTTC
- | - | TRBJ2-1 | TRBV28 | CASSFGPRVDEQFF | TGTGCCAGCAGTTTTGGACCACGAGTCGATGAGCAGTTCTTC
TRBD1 | - | TRBJ1-1 | TRBV7-3 | CASSVSRDSLVAFF | TGTGCCAGCAGCGTATCTCGGGACAGTTTGGTAGCTTTCTTT
TRBD2 | - | TRBJ2-3 | TRBV20-1 | CSAMWLAASTDTQYF | TGCAGTGCTATGTGGCTAGCGGCTAGCACAGATACGCAGTATTTT
TRBD2 | many | TRBJ2-7 | TRBV9 | CASSAGTSGYEQYF | TGTGCCAGCAGCGCGGGGACTAGCGGCTACGAGCAGTACTTC
TRBD2 | - | TRBJ2-7 | TRBV20-1 | CSARGAFGTSGPEQYF | TGCAGTGCTAGAGGGGCCTTCGGGACTAGCGGGCCCGAGCAGTACTTC
TRBD1 | few | TRBJ1-5 | TRBV20-1 | CSARTYRDREHQPQHF | TGCAGTGCTAGAACATACCGGGACAGAGAACATCAGCCCCAGCATTTT
- | few | TRBJ2-7 | TRBV19 | CARKGTNYEQYF | TGTGCCAGGAAAGGGACCAACTACGAGCAGTACTTC
TRBD2 | many | TRBJ2-5 | TRBV29-1 | CSVPSGSGETQYF | TGCAGCGTTCCTAGCGGGAGCGGAGAGACCCAGTACTTC
TRBD1 | - | TRBJ2-7 | TRBV7-9 | CASSTPGTGAEQYF | TGTGCCAGCAGCACCCCCGGGACAGGGGCCGAGCAGTACTTC
- | - | TRBJ2-7 | TRBV7-9 | CASSFTGTPNYEQYF | TGTGCCAGCAGCTTTACAGGGACCCCCAACTACGAGCAGTACTTC
- | few | TRBJ2-1 | TRBV3-1 | CASSQGPRSSYNEQFF | TGTGCCAGCAGCCAAGGGCCCAGAAGCTCCTACAATGAGCAGTTCTTC
TRBD1 | few | TRBJ1-6 | TRBV12-3/TRBV12-4 | CASRRAGGGSYNSPLHF | TGTGCCAGCAGGCGCGCAGGGGGAGGCTCCTATAATTCACCCCTCCACTTT
- | - | TRBJ1-5 | TRBV19 | CASSTGGLGSNQPQHF | TGTGCCAGTAGTACCGGGGGACTAGGTAGCAATCAGCCCCAGCATTTT
- | many | TRBJ1-2 | TRBV6-1 | CASSGRGDYGYTF | TGTGCCAGCAGTGGGAGAGGAGACTATGGCTACACCTTC
TRBD2 | few | TRBJ2-3 | TRBV19 | CASSPSGRRDTQYF | TGTGCCAGTAGTCCCAGCGGGAGGAGGGATACGCAGTATTTT
- | many | TRBJ1-2 | TRBV20-1 | CSARLQGANYGYTF | TGCAGTGCTAGACTTCAGGGTGCTAACTATGGCTACACCTTC
- | many | TRBJ2-1 | TRBV25-1 | CASSDRQVRYNEQFF | TGTGCCAGCAGTGACCGACAGGTCCGCTACAATGAGCAGTTCTTC
TRBD1 | - | TRBJ1-2 | TRBV18 | CASSPRDSYGYTF | TGTGCCAGCTCACCTCGGGACAGCTATGGCTACACCTTC
- | few | TRBJ2-7 | TRBV13 | CASSQGPISYEQYF | TGTGCCAGCAGCCAGGGGCCGATCTCCTACGAGCAGTACTTC
TRBD2 | many | TRBJ2-7 | TRBV29-1 | CSVEVSGRASYEQYF | TGCAGCGTTGAAGTTAGCGGGAGGGCGTCGTACGAGCAGTACTTC
TRBD1 | few | TRBJ1-2 | TRBV10-3 | CAIRDRTGGNYGYTF | TGTGCCATCAGGGATCGGACAGGGGGAAACTATGGCTACACCTTC
- | many | TRBJ2-4 | TRBV4-2 | CASSQVSQENIQYF | TGTGCCAGCAGCCAAGTATCGCAAGAAAACATTCAGTACTTC
TRBD1 | few | TRBJ2-7 | TRBV7-4 | CASSLAPPTGPRRVKQYF | TGTGCCAGCAGCTTAGCCCCCCCGACAGGGCCCCGACGGGTAAAGCAGTACTTC
- | - | TRBJ2-3 | TRBV20-1 | CSVIPSTDTQYF | TGCAGTGTGATCCCCTCGACAGATACGCAGTATTTT
TRBD2 | few | TRBJ2-1 | TRBV20-1 | CSAPLAGGVNNEQFF | TGCAGTGCTCCACTAGCGGGAGGGGTAAACAATGAGCAGTTCTTC
- | - | TRBJ2-7 | TRBV7-2 | CASSFYQGPGYEQYF | TGTGCCAGCAGCTTCTACCAGGGCCCTGGCTACGAGCAGTACTTC
- | many | TRBJ2-1 | TRBV20-1 | CSARNAGTPLGNEQFF | TGCAGTGCTAGGAATGCGGGGACCCCCCTCGGGAATGAGCAGTTCTTC
- | few | TRBJ1-1 | TRBV6-6 | CASSYYGTEAFF | TGTGCCAGCAGTTACTATGGTACTGAAGCTTTCTTT
TRBD2 | - | TRBJ2-3 | TRBV11-2 | CASSFVAGWADTQYF | TGTGCCAGCAGCTTCGTAGCGGGATGGGCAGATACGCAGTATTTT
- | - | TRBJ1-2 | TRBV7-2 | CASSLATEVYGYTF | TGTGCCAGCAGCTTAGCCACAGAAGTCTATGGCTACACCTTC
TRBD1 | many | TRBJ1-4 | TRBV7-2 | CASSPGQGSFEKLFF | TGTGCCAGCAGCCCGGGACAGGGGAGTTTCGAAAAACTGTTTTTT
TRBD2 | many | TRBJ2-1 | TRBV15 | CATSRNGLAGSNEQFF | TGTGCCACCAGCAGAAACGGACTAGCGGGTAGCAATGAGCAGTTCTTC
TRBD1 | - | TRBJ2-3 | TRBV7-3 | CASSLGTGTGGTDTQYF | TGTGCCAGCAGCCTAGGGACCGGGACAGGGGGCACAGATACGCAGTATTTT
- | - | TRBJ2-7 | TRBV5-1 | CASSLAGGPAYEQYF | TGCGCCAGCAGCTTGGCGGGGGGCCCTGCTTACGAGCAGTACTTC